A selection of T cell receptor beta chains follows, all from one sample in a study of CD8 T cells in Susac syndrome. One entry per CDR3 protein results from TCRdb running MiXCR on the immunoSEQ multiplex PCR reads. This table holds around 180,000 distinct CDR3 sequences, more than 90% found once. The sample consisted of CD4+ T cells from PBMCs. Every receptor here comes from a human donor with multiple sclerosis. The CDR3 runs from the conserved cysteine through the conserved F or W. Each record gives: D gene, V gene, J gene, CDR3 DNA, CDR3 protein. D genes are given only for firm matches.

d_call: NA; v_call: TRBV2; j_call: TRBJ2-3; cdr3_nt: TGTGCCAGCAGTTACGGGTGGAGCACAGATACGCAGTATTTT; cdr3_aa: CASSYGWSTDTQYF
d_call: NA; v_call: TRBV11-3; j_call: TRBJ2-5; cdr3_nt: TGTGCCAGTAACAGCCTTGGCCACCAAGAGACCCAGTACTTC; cdr3_aa: CASNSLGHQETQYF
d_call: TRBD2; v_call: TRBV5-1; j_call: TRBJ2-6; cdr3_nt: TGCGCCAGCGGAGAACGGGAGGTCGTCCTGACTTTC; cdr3_aa: CASGEREVVLTF
d_call: NA; v_call: TRBV5-1; j_call: TRBJ2-5; cdr3_nt: TGCGCCAGCAGCTTGGCCGGGGGCCCTCAAGAGACCCAGTACTTC; cdr3_aa: CASSLAGGPQETQYF
d_call: TRBD1; v_call: TRBV20-1; j_call: TRBJ2-7; cdr3_nt: TGCAGTGCTAGAGATCCCGGACAGGGGAACTACGAGCAGTACTTC; cdr3_aa: CSARDPGQGNYEQYF
d_call: TRBD1; v_call: TRBV11-3; j_call: TRBJ2-1; cdr3_nt: TGTGCCAGCAGTCAGAACAGGGGTGGGACCTACAATGAGCAGTTCTTC; cdr3_aa: CASSQNRGGTYNEQFF
d_call: NA; v_call: TRBV11-1; j_call: TRBJ2-7; cdr3_nt: TGTGCCAGCAGCCACACCCAGGGGACCTACGAGCAGTACTTC; cdr3_aa: CASSHTQGTYEQYF
d_call: NA; v_call: TRBV6-1; j_call: TRBJ2-4; cdr3_nt: TGTGCCAGCAGGAAGGGACGGACACCGTTAGCCAAAAACATTCAGTACTTC; cdr3_aa: CASRKGRTPLAKNIQYF
d_call: NA; v_call: TRBV11-3; j_call: TRBJ2-7; cdr3_nt: TGTGCCAGCAGCGAACCGGGACGTCCCCCGTGGCAGTACTTC; cdr3_aa: CASSEPGRPPWQYF
d_call: NA; v_call: TRBV7-9; j_call: TRBJ1-1; cdr3_nt: TGTGCCAGCAGCGGGATGGGACACGCGAACACTGAAGCTTTCTTT; cdr3_aa: CASSGMGHANTEAFF
d_call: NA; v_call: TRBV5-5; j_call: TRBJ2-2; cdr3_nt: TGTGCCAGCAGCTTGGGTGGGGGGCCCACCGGGGAGCTGTTTTTT; cdr3_aa: CASSLGGGPTGELFF
d_call: NA; v_call: TRBV30; j_call: TRBJ1-1; cdr3_nt: TGTGCCTGGAGGGTGAACAGGAACACTGAAGCTTTCTTT; cdr3_aa: CAWRVNRNTEAFF
d_call: NA; v_call: TRBV20-1; j_call: TRBJ2-3; cdr3_nt: TGCAGTGCTAGGAGTACCATAGATACGCAGTATTTT; cdr3_aa: CSARSTIDTQYF
d_call: NA; v_call: TRBV25-1; j_call: TRBJ2-1; cdr3_nt: TGTGCCAGCAGTCACGCCTACAGAGGGATAGTCTATGAGCAGTTCTTC; cdr3_aa: CASSHAYRGIVYEQFF
d_call: NA; v_call: TRBV13; j_call: TRBJ2-3; cdr3_nt: TGTGCCAGCAGCTTAGTTGGGGGGCGCCCCCCCACAGATACGCAGTATTTT; cdr3_aa: CASSLVGGRPPTDTQYF
d_call: NA; v_call: TRBV7-9; j_call: TRBJ1-4; cdr3_nt: TGTGCCAGCAGCCCTGGGCCGGCAACTAATGAAAAACTGTTTTTT; cdr3_aa: CASSPGPATNEKLFF
d_call: NA; v_call: TRBV20-1; j_call: TRBJ2-3; cdr3_nt: TGCAGTGCTAGGGATTTGACAGATACGCAGTATTTT; cdr3_aa: CSARDLTDTQYF
d_call: TRBD2; v_call: TRBV9; j_call: TRBJ2-3; cdr3_nt: TGTGCCAGCAGCGTGACTAGCGGGGGGGATACGCAGTATTTT; cdr3_aa: CASSVTSGGDTQYF
d_call: NA; v_call: TRBV20-1; j_call: TRBJ2-3; cdr3_nt: TGCAGTGCTAGAGATCCCAGGGGAGGGGATACGCAGTATTTT; cdr3_aa: CSARDPRGGDTQYF
d_call: NA; v_call: TRBV5-1; j_call: TRBJ2-1; cdr3_nt: TGCGCCAGCAGCCGAGGCCACGTCCCGCCGAGTCACAATGAGCAGTTCTTC; cdr3_aa: CASSRGHVPPSHNEQFF
d_call: NA; v_call: TRBV18; j_call: TRBJ1-2; cdr3_nt: TGTGCCAGCTCACCGCGGTCGGGGGTCGCTAACTATGGCTACACCTTC; cdr3_aa: CASSPRSGVANYGYTF
d_call: TRBD1; v_call: TRBV12-3/TRBV12-4; j_call: TRBJ2-5; cdr3_nt: TGTGCCAGCAGTTCGGGACAGCAAGAGACCCAGTACTTC; cdr3_aa: CASSSGQQETQYF
d_call: NA; v_call: TRBV7-2; j_call: TRBJ1-1; cdr3_nt: TGTGCCAGCAGCCGGACCCGGGAGACTGAAGCTTTCTTT; cdr3_aa: CASSRTRETEAFF
d_call: TRBD1; v_call: TRBV30; j_call: TRBJ1-5; cdr3_nt: TGTGCCGCCTCCGGGACAGGGGAGTATCAGCCCCAGCATTTT; cdr3_aa: CAASGTGEYQPQHF
d_call: TRBD1; v_call: TRBV7-2; j_call: TRBJ1-2; cdr3_nt: TGTGCCAGCAGCAGAGGGAGGGGGCTAGGTGGCTACACCTTC; cdr3_aa: CASSRGRGLGGYTF
d_call: NA; v_call: TRBV30; j_call: TRBJ1-5; cdr3_nt: TGTGCCTGGACGCCAGGGGATGGTCAGCCCCAGCATTTT; cdr3_aa: CAWTPGDGQPQHF